The text below deals with one T cell receptor (beta chain). The CDR3 loop spans 13 amino acids. Unmatched junction bases numbered 0, after V lost 2 bases and J lost 4 bases. The sample is drawn from a study of blood T cell repertoires in COVID-19. Study-level background: From T cells, B-cell-depleted T cells, or PBMCs came the material, which was cDNA or gDNA.

Original methodology: Amplification of reference gene primers provided the estimated nucleated cell counts. Method: immunoSEQ multiplex PCR; TCRdb's copy keeps in-frame clones and lacks some. V, J and clone size are those of that table, while D and trimming were read from the DNA. The table has about 190,000 clones, approximately 81% seen once; the top ten hold around 21%. The sequence was obtained from a human donor in a cohort sampled during active COVID-19. The sequenced sample consisted of peripheral blood. The chain is built from TRBV12-3 or TRBV12-4 and TRBJ1-2, with 8 bases fitting TRBD1. This chain's CDR3 is CASSLTGGYGYTF. Written as DNA, the CDR3 is TGTGCCAGCAGTTTAACAGGGGGCTATGGCTACACCTTC.